This T cell receptor (beta chain) was documented in a study of blood T cell repertoires in COVID-19. Overall study: Spain, Italy and the United States supplied samples that represented acute and convalescent COVID-19. PBMCs, B-cell-depleted T cells, or T cells were the source of the cDNA or gDNA that made up the material.

How the authors handled the data: Amplification with reference gene primers provided the estimates of nucleated cell counts. The method was immunoSEQ multiplex PCR; TCRdb's version includes in-frame clones alone and lacks a portion of them. For V, J and clone size, that table is used; D and trimming come from the DNA. The sample yields fewer than 150,000 clones, around 73% seen once. The germline gives CDR1 SEHNR, CDR2 FQNEAQ (reference sequence). V was pared by 2 bases and J by 5 bases, with 10 bases between. This CDR3 is 14 amino acids long. This clonotype was obtained from a man in his fifties or sixties who had recovered from COVID-19. Sequences were obtained from peripheral blood. This chain joins TRBV7-9 and TRBJ2-1; possible D gene TRBD2, 5 bases. The CDR3 protein is CASSLSWTHNEQFF. The CDR3 region has the DNA TGTGCCAGCAGCTTAAGTTGGACTCACAATGAGCAGTTCTTC.